Listed here are 5 T cell receptor beta chains from one sample, sequenced in a study of shared clonotypes between healthy human individuals. Libraries were prepared by immunoSEQ multiplex PCR; TCRdb keeps only in-frame clonotypes and omits some of them. The table shows fewer than 850,000 clones, with just over 95% occurring only once. As defined, naive CD8 cells were CD45RO-negative and positively selected for CCR7, with terminally differentiated effector memory CD45RA+ cells excluded. Sample: naive CD8+ T cells sorted from blood. The source of these receptors is a young man in good health.

The V gene is TRBV7-2, the J gene TRBJ2-1, with TRBD2 matching over 10 bases. This CDR3 has 16 residues. V was clipped by 1 base and J by 8 bases; unmatched bases: 8. Germline lookup yields CDR1 SGHTA and CDR2 FQGNSA. The CDR3 loop reads CASSLDRLAGVDEQFF. The CDR3 nucleotides are TGTGCCAGCAGCTTAGACCGGCTAGCGGGAGTCGATGAGCAGTTCTTC.

The sample holds one count of this clone. V gene TRBV6-1 combines with J gene TRBJ2-7, with 10 bases fitting TRBD1. V was pared by 8 bases and J by 7 bases, with 8 bases of the junction left unmatched. Germline CDR1 is MNHNS and CDR2 is SASEGT. This CDR3 region has 13 residues. Written as DNA, the CDR3 is TGTGCCAGCTCGGACAGGGGGATCGGGGAGCAGTACTTC. It encodes CASSDRGIGEQYF.

The J gene is TRBJ2-7, the V gene TRBV2, with D possibly being TRBD2 (5 bases). The V and J ends lost 6 bases and 4 bases respectively, with 22 bases between them. This CDR3 spans 16 amino acids. Germline CDR1 is SNHLY and CDR2 is FYNNEI. In DNA form, the CDR3 reads TGTGCCAGCAGCCCCCTAGGGTCGAAATCGGGGTACGAGCAGTACTTC. Translation gives CASSPLGSKSGYEQYF.

This clone has only one observation. The J gene is TRBJ2-1, the V gene TRBV4-1; no clear D. CDR1 is MGHRA and CDR2 is YSYEKL in the germline V gene. The CDR3 is 17 amino acids. V was shortened by 1 base and J by 0 bases, with 13 bases between the two germline ends. As DNA, the CDR3 is TGCGCCAGCAGCCAAGCCCCCCACTTTGGCTCCTACAATGAGCAGTTCTTC. This gives the protein CASSQAPHFGSYNEQFF.

The rearrangement joins TRBV15 to TRBJ2-1, with D tentatively TRBD2 (6 bases). V shed 3 bases and J shed 8 bases, with 11 bases lying between them. Germline V CDR1 and CDR2: LNHNV, YYDKDF (reference sequence). This CDR3 contains 13 residues. Here the CDR3 DNA reads TGTGCCACCAGCAGGACTAGACCGGATGAGCAGTTCTTC. It encodes CATSRTRPDEQFF.